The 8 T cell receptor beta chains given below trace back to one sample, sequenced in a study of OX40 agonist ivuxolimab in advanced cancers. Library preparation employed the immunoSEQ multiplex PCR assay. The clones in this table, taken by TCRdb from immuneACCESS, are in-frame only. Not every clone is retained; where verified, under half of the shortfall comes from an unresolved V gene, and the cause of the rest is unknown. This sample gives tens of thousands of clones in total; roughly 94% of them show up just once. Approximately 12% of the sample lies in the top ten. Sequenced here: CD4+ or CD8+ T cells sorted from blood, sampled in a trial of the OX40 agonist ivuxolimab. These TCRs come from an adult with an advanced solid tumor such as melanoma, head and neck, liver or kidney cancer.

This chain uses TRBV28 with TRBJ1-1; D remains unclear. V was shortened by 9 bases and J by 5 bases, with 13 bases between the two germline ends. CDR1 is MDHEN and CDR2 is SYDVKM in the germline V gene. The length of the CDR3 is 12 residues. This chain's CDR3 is CASKPSGTEAFF. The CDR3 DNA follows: TGTGCCAGTAAACCGAGTGGGACTGAAGCTTTCTTT.

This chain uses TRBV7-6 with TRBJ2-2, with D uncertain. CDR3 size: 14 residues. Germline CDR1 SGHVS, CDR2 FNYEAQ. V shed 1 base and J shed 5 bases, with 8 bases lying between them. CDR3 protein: CASSLDVGTGELFF. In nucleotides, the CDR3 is TGTGCCAGCAGCTTAGATGTGGGGACCGGGGAGCTGTTTTTT.

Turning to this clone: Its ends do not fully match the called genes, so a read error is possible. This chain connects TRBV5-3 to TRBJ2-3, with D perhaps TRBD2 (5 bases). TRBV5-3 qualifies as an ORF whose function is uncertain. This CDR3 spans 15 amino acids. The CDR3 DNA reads TGTGCCAGCAGCTTGGCGTGGGAGAGCACAGATACGCAGTATTTT. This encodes CASSLAWESTDTQYF.

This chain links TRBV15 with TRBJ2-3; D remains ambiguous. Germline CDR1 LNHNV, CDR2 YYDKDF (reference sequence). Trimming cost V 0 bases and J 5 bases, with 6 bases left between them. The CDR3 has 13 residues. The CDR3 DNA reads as TGTGCCACCAGCAGAGAATCGGGAGATACGCAGTATTTT. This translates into CATSRESGDTQYF.

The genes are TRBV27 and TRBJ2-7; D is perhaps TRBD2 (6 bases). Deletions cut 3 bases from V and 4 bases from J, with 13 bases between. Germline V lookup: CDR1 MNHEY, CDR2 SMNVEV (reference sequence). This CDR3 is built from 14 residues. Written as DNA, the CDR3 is TGTGCCAGCAGTTTGGGGAACGCGGGGTACGAGCAGTACTTC. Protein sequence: CASSLGNAGYEQYF.

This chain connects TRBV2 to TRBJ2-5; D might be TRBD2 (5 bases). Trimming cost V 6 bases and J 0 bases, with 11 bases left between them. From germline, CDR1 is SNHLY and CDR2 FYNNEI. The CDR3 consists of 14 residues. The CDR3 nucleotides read TGTGCCAGCAGCACTCCGGGGTACCAAGAGACCCAGTACTTC. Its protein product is CASSTPGYQETQYF.

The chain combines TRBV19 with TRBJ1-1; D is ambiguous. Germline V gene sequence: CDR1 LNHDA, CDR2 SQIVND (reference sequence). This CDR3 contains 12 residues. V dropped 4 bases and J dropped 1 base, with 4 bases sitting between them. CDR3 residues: CASSNGNTEAFF. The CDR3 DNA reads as TGTGCCAGTAGTAACGGGAACACTGAAGCTTTCTTT.

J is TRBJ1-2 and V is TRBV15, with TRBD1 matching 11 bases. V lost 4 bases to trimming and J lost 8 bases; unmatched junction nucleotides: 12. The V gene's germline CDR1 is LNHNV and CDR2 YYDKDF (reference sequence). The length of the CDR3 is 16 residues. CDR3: CATSNGQGAEVGGYTF. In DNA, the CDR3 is TGTGCCACCAGCAACGGACAGGGGGCAGAGGTTGGCGGCTACACCTTC.